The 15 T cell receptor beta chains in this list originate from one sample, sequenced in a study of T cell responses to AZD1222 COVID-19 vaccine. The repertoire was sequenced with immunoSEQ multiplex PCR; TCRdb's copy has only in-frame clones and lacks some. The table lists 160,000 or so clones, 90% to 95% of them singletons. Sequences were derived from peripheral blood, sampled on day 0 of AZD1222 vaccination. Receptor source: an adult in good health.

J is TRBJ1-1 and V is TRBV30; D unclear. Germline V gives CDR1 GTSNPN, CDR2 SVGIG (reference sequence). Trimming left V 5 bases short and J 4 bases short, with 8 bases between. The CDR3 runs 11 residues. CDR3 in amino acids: CAWEWGTEAFF. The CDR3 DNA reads TGTGCCTGGGAATGGGGCACTGAAGCTTTCTTT.

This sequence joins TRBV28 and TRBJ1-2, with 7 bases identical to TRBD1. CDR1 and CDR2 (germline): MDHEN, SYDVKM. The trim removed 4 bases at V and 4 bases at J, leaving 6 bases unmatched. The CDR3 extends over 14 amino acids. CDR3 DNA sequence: TGTGCCAGCAGTTCCTACAGGGGTGTCTATGGCTACACCTTC. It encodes CASSSYRGVYGYTF.

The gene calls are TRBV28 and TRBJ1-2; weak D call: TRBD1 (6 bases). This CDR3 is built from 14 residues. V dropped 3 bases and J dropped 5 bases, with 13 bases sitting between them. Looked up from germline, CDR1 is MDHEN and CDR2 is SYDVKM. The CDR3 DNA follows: TGTGCCAGCAGTTTGGGCACCGACAGGTATGGCTACACCTTC. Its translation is CASSLGTDRYGYTF.

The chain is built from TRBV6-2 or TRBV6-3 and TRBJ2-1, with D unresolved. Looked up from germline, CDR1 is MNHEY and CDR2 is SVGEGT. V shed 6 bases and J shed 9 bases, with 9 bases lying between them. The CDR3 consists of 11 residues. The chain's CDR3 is CASSNMGEQFF. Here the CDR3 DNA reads TGTGCCAGCAGCAACATGGGTGAGCAGTTCTTC.

The CDR3 DNA follows: TGTGCCAGCAGCTTAGGGACAGGGGCTGAGCAGTTCTTC. Protein product: CASSLGTGAEQFF. The gene calls are TRBV11-2 and TRBJ2-1; 9 bases fit TRBD1. The CDR3 spans 13 residues. In germline, CDR1 is SGHAT, CDR2 FQNNGV. J was trimmed by 9 bases and V by 1 base; bases with no gene match: 1.

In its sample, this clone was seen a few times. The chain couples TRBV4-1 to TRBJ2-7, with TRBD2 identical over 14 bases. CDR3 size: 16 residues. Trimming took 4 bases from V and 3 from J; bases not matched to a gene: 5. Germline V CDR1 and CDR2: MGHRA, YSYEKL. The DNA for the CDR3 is TGCGCCAGCAGCCTTCGACTAGCGGGAGGGAACTACGAGCAGTACTTC. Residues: CASSLRLAGGNYEQYF.

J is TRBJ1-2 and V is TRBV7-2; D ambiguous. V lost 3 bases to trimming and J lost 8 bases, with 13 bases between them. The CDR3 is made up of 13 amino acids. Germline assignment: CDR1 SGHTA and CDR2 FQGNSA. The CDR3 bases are TGTGCCAGCAGCTTCGTGACCTTAAACGGCTACACCTTC. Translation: CASSFVTLNGYTF.

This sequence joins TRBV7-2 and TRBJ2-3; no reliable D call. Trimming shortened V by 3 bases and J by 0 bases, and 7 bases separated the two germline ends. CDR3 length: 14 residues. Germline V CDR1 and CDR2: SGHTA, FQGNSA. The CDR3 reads CASSLSESTDTQYF. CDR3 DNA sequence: TGTGCCAGCAGCTTGTCGGAGAGCACAGATACGCAGTATTTT.

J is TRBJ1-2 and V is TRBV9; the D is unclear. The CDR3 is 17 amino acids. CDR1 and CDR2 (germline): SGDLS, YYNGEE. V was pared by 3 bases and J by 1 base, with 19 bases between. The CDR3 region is CASSALNVQEGNYGYTF. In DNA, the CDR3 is TGTGCCAGCAGCGCGCTAAATGTCCAGGAGGGTAACTATGGCTACACCTTC. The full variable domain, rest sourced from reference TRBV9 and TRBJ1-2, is DSGVTQTPKHLITATGQRVTLRCSPRSGDLSVYWYQQSLDQGLQFLIQYYNGEERAKGNILERFSAQQFPDLHSELNLSSLELGDSALYFCASSALNVQEGNYGYTFGSGTRLTVV.

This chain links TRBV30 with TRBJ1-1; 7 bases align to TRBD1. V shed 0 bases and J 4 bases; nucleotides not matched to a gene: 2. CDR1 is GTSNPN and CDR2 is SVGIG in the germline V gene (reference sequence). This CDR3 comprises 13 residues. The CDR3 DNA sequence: TGTGCCTGGAGTGTAGCAGGGGGCACTGAAGCTTTCTTT. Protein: CAWSVAGGTEAFF.

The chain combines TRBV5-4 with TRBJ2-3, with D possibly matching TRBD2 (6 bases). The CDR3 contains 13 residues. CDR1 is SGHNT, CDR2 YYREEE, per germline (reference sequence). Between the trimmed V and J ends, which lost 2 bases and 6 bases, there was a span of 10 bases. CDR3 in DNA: TGTGCCAGCAGCTTAGGCGGGGTGGATACGCAGTATTTT. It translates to CASSLGGVDTQYF.

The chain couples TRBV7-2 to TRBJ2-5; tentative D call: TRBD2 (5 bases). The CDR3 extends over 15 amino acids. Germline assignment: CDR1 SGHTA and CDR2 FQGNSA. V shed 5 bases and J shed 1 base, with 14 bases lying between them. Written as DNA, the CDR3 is TGTGCCAGCAGCCCGAGGCGGAGGATCCAAGAGACCCAGTACTTC. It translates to CASSPRRRIQETQYF.

In nucleotides, the CDR3 is TGTGCCAGCAGGCCAGTAGCTAATGAAAAACTGTTTTTT. Its protein is CASRPVANEKLFF. This sequence joins TRBV7-2 and TRBJ1-4, with unresolved D. The V end lost 6 bases, the J end lost 3 bases, and 8 bases lay between the germline ends. The CDR3 is 13 amino acids. The germline V gene encodes CDR1 SGHTA and CDR2 FQGNSA.

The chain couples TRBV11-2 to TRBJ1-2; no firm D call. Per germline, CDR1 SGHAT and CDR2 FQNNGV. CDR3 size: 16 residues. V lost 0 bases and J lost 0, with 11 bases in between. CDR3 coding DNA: TGTGCCAGCAGCTTAGATCGGGTAGACCCTAACTATGGCTACACCTTC. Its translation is CASSLDRVDPNYGYTF.

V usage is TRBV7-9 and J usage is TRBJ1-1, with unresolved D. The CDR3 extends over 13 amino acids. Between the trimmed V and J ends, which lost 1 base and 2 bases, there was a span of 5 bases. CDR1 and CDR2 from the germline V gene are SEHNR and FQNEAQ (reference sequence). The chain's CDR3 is CASSLEYNTEAFF. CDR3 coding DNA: TGTGCCAGCAGCTTAGAATATAACACTGAAGCTTTCTTT.